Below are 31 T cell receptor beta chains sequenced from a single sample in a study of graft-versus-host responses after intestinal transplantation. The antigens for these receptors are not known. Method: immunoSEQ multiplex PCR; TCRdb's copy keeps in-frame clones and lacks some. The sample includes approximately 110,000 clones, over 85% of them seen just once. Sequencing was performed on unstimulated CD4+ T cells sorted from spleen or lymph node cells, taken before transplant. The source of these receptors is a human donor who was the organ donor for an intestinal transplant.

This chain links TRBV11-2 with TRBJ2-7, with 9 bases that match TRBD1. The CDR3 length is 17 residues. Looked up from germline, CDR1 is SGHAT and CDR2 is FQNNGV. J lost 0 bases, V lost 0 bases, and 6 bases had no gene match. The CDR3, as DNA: TGTGCCAGCAGCTTAGATCGGGGACAGGGCATCTCCTACGAGCAGTACTTC. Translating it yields CASSLDRGQGISYEQYF.

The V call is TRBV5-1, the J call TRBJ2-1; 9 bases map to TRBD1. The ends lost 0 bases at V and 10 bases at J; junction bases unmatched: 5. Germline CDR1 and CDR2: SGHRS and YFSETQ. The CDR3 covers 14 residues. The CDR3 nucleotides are TGCGCCAGCAGCTTGGAACAGGGGGCCCGGGAGCAGTTCTTC. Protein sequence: CASSLEQGAREQFF.

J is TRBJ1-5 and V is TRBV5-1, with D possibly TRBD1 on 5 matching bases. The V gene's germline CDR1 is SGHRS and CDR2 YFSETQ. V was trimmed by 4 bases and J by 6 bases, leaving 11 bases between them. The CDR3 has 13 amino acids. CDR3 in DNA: TGCGCCAGCAGCGAGGCAGGGACTCAGCCCCAGCATTTT. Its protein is CASSEAGTQPQHF.

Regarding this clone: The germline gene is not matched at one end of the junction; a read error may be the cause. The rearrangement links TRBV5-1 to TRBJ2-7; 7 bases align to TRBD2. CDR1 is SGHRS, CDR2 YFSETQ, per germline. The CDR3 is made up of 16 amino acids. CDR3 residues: CASSLGSGGSSYEQYF. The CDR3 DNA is TGCGCCAGCAGTTTGGGTTCCGGGGGGAGCTCCTACGAGCAGTACTTC.

The CDR3 coding sequence is TGTGCCAGCACCCCTCCGGGACAGGGCGCCGGGGAGCTGTTTTTT. It specifies CASTPPGQGAGELFF. The V gene is TRBV7-8, the J gene TRBJ2-2; 9 nucleotides line up with TRBD1. CDR1 is SGHVS and CDR2 is FQNEAQ in the germline V gene. This CDR3 is built from 15 residues. J gave up 6 bases and V 7 bases, and 9 bases lay outside the gene matches.

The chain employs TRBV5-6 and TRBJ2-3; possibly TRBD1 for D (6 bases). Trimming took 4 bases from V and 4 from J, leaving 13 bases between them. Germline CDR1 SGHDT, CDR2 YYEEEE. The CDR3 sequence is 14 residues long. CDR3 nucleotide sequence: TGTGCCAGCAGCCCTCACTACAGGGCAGATACGCAGTATTTT. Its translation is CASSPHYRADTQYF.

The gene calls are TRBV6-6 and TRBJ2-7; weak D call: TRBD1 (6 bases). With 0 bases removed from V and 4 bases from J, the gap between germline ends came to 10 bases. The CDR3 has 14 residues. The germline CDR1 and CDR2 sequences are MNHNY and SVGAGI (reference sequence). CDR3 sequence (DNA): TGTGCCAGCAGTTACTCAGGGGGTGATTACGAGCAGTACTTC. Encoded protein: CASSYSGGDYEQYF.

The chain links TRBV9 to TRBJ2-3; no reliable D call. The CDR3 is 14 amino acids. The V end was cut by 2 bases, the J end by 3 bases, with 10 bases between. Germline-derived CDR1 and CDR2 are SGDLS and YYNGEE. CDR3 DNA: TGTGCCAGCAGCGTGGTTCCCCAGACAGATACGCAGTATTTT. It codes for CASSVVPQTDTQYF. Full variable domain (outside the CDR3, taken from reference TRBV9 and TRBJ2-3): DSGVTQTPKHLITATGQRVTLRCSPRSGDLSVYWYQQSLDQGLQFLIQYYNGEERAKGNILERFSAQQFPDLHSELNLSSLELGDSALYFCASSVVPQTDTQYFGPGTRLTVL.

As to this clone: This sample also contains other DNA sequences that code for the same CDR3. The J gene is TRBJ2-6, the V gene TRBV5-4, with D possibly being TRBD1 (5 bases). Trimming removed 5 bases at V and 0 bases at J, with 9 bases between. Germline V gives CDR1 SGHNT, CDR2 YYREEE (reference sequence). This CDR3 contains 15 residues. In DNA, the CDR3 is TGTGCCAGCAGTCTTGACAGCTCTGGGGCCAACGTCCTGACTTTC. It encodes CASSLDSSGANVLTF.

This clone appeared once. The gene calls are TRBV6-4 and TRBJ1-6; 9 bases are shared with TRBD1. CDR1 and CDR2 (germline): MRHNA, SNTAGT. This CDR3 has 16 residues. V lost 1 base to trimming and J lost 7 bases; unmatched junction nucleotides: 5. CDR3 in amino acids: CASSDLQGARNSPLHF. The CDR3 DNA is TGTGCCAGCAGTGACTTACAGGGGGCAAGGAATTCACCCCTCCACTTT.

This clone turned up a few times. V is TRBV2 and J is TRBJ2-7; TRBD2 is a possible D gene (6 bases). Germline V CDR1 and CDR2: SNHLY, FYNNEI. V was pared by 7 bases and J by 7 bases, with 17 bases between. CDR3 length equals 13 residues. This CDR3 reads CASTSDGRGEQYF. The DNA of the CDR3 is TGTGCCAGCACTTCGGACGGCCGGGGGGAGCAGTACTTC.

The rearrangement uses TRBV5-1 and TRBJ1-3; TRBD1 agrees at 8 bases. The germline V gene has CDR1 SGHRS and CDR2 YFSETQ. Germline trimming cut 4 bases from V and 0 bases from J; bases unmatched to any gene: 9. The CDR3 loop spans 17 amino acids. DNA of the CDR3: TGCGCCAGCAGCCCCGGACAGGGATTACCCTCTGGAAACACCATATATTTT. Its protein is CASSPGQGLPSGNTIYF.

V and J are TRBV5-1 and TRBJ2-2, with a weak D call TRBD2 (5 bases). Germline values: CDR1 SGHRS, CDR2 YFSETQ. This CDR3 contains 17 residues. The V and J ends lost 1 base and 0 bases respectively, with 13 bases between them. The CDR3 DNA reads TGCGCCAGCAGCTTGTATTACGCGGGTTCGAACACCGGGGAGCTGTTTTTT. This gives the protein CASSLYYAGSNTGELFF.

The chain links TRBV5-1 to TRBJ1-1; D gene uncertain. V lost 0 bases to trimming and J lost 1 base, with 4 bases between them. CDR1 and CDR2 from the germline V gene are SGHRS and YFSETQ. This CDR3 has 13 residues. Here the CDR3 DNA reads TGCGCCAGCAGCTTGGCGGGGAACACTGAAGCTTTCTTT. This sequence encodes CASSLAGNTEAFF.

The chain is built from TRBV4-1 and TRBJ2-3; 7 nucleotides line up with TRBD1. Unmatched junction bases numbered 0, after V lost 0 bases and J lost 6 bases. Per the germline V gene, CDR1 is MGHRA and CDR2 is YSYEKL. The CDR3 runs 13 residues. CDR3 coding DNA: TGCGCCAGCAGCCAAGAGACAGGGGATACGCAGTATTTT. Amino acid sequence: CASSQETGDTQYF.

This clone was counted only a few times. The CDR3 reads CAISESHTDTQYF. In nucleotides, the CDR3 is TGTGCCATCAGTGAGTCCCACACAGATACGCAGTATTTT. This rearrangement joins TRBV10-3 to TRBJ2-3; D gene unclear. Trimming shortened V by 0 bases and J by 2 bases, and 3 bases separated the two germline ends. The germline V gene has CDR1 ENHRY and CDR2 SYGVKD. The CDR3 is 13 residues long.

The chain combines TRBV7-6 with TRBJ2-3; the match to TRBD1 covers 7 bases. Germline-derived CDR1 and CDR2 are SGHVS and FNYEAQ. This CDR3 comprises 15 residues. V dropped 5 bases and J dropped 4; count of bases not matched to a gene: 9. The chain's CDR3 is CASSGDRVGSDTQYF. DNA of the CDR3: TGTGCCAGCAGCGGTGACAGGGTAGGCTCAGATACGCAGTATTTT.

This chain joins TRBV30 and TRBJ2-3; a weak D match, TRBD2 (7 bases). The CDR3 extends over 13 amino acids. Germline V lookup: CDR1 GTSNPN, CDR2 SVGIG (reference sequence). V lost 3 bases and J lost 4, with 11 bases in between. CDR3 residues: CAWRGGAADTQYF. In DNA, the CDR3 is TGTGCCTGGAGGGGGGGGGCCGCAGATACGCAGTATTTT.

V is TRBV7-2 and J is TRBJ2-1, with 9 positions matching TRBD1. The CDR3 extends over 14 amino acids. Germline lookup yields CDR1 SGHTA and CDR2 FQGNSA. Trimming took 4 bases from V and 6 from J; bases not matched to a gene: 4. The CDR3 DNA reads TGTGCCAGCAGCTGGGACAGGGAGGGCAATGAGCAGTTCTTC. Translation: CASSWDREGNEQFF.

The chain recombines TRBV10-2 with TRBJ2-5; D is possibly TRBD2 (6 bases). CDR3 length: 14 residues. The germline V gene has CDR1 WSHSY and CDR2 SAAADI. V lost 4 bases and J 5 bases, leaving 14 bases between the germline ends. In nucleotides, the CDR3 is TGCGCCAGCAGTGGAGGGTGGGGAGGCGAGACCCAGTACTTC. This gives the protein CASSGGWGGETQYF.

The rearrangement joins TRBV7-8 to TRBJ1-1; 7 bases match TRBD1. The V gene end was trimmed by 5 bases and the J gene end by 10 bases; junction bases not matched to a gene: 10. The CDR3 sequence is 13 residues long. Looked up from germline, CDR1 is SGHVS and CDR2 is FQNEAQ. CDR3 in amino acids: CASSERDRRPAFF. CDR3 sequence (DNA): TGTGCCAGCAGCGAAAGGGACAGAAGACCAGCTTTCTTT.

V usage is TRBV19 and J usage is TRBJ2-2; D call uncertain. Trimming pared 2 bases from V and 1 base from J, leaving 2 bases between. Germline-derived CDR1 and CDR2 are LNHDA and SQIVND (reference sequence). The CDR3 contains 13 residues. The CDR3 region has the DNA TGTGCCAGTAGTATAAAGAACACCGGGGAGCTGTTTTTT. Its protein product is CASSIKNTGELFF.

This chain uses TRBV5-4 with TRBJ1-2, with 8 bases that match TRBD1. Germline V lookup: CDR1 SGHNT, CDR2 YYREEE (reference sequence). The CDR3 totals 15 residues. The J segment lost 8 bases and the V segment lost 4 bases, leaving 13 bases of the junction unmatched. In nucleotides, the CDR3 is TGTGCCAGCAGCGCCCCGGGACAGGACACCTTGGGCTACACCTTC. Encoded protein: CASSAPGQDTLGYTF.

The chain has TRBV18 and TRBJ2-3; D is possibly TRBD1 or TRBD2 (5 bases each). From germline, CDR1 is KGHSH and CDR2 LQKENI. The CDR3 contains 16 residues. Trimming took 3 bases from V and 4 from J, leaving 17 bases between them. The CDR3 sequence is CASSPLAGWGSDTQYF. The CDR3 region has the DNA TGTGCCAGCTCACCTCTAGCCGGTTGGGGGTCAGATACGCAGTATTTT.

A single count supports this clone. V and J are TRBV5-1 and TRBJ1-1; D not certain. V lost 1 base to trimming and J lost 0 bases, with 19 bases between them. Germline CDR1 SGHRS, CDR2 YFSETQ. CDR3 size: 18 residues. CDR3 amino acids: CASSLTPGGRHMNTEAFF. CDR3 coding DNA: TGCGCCAGCAGCTTGACTCCCGGTGGGAGGCATATGAACACTGAAGCTTTCTTT.

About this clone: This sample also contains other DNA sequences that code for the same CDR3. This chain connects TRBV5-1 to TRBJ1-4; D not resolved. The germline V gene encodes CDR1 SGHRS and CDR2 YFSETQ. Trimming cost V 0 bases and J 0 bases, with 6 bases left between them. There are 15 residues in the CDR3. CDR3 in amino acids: CASSLVGATNEKLFF. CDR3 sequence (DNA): TGCGCCAGCAGCTTGGTCGGTGCAACTAATGAAAAACTGTTTTTT. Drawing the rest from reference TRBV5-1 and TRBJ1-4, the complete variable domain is KAGVTQTPRYLIKTRGQQVTLSCSPISGHRSVSWYQQTPGQGLQFLFEYFSETQRNKGNFPGRFSGRQFSNSRSEMNVSTLELGDSALYLCASSLVGATNEKLFFGSGTQLSVL.

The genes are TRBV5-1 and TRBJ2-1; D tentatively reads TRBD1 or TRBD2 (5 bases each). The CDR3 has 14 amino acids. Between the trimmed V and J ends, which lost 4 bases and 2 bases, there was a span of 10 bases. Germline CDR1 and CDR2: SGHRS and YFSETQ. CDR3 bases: TGCGCCAGCAGCGTTCAGGGAGCCTACAATGAGCAGTTCTTC. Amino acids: CASSVQGAYNEQFF.

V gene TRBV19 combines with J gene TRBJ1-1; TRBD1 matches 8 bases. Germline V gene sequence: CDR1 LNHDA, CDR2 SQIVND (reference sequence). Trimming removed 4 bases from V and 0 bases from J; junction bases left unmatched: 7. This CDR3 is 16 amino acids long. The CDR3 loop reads CASSTDRGRMNTEAFF. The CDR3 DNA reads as TGTGCCAGTAGTACTGACAGGGGCCGAATGAACACTGAAGCTTTCTTT.

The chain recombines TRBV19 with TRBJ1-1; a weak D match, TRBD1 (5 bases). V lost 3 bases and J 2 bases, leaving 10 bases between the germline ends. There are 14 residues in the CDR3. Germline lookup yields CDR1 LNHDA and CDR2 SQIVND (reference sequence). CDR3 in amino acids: CASSIGQGNTEAFF. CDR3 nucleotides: TGTGCCAGTAGTATCGGGCAGGGAAACACTGAAGCTTTCTTT.

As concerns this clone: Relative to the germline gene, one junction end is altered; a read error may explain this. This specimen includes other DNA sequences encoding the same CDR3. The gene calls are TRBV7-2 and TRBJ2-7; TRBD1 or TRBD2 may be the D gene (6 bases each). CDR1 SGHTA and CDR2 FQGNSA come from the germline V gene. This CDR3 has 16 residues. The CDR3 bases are TGTGCTAGCAAGGGGGGACCGGGGGCAGGTCCCTACGAGCAGTACTTC. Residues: CASKGGPGAGPYEQYF.

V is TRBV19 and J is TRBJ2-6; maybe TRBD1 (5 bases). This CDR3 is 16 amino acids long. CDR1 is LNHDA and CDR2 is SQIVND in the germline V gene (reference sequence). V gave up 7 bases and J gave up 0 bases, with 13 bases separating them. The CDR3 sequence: CASKGRVGSGANVLTF. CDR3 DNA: TGTGCCAGTAAAGGCAGGGTGGGCTCTGGGGCCAACGTCCTGACTTTC.